This is a list of T cell receptor beta chains from one sample in a study of cytomegalovirus exposure and HLA in healthy donors. Libraries were prepared by immunoSEQ multiplex PCR; TCRdb keeps only in-frame clonotypes and omits some of them. The table includes under 150,000 clones, 82% detected once. Material: PBMCs. The receptors originated from a male donor in good health and CMV-seronegative. The CDR3 runs from the conserved cysteine through the conserved F or W. The D gene is left open where the match is weak. Size values are once, few and many counts, or a class for expanded clones, and some rows have none.

V gene: TRBV7-7; D gene: TRBD2; clone size: -; J gene: TRBJ2-5; CDR3 protein: CASRSGTGGQETQYF; CDR3 DNA: TGTGCCAGCAGATCCGGGACGGGAGGGCAAGAGACCCAGTACTTC
V gene: TRBV5-1; D gene: TRBD2; clone size: -; J gene: TRBJ2-3; CDR3 protein: CASSLKSLAVTDTQYF; CDR3 DNA: TGCGCCAGCAGCTTGAAATCCCTAGCGGTCACAGATACGCAGTATTTT
V gene: TRBV14; D gene: TRBD2; clone size: -; J gene: TRBJ2-7; CDR3 protein: CASSHLGGYEQYF; CDR3 DNA: TGTGCCAGCAGCCATTTGGGGGGGTACGAGCAGTACTTC
V gene: TRBV9; D gene: -; clone size: few; J gene: TRBJ1-5; CDR3 protein: CASSRWGSQPQHF; CDR3 DNA: TGTGCCAGCAGCCGATGGGGCAGTCAGCCCCAGCATTTT
V gene: TRBV5-6; D gene: -; clone size: -; J gene: TRBJ1-1; CDR3 protein: CASSWGGTEAFF; CDR3 DNA: TGTGCCAGCAGCTGGGGGGGGACTGAAGCTTTCTTT
V gene: TRBV7-9; D gene: TRBD1; clone size: -; J gene: TRBJ2-7; CDR3 protein: CASSLGTVLSYEQYF; CDR3 DNA: TGTGCCAGCAGCTTGGGGACAGTTCTCTCCTACGAGCAGTACTTC
V gene: TRBV5-1; D gene: TRBD2; clone size: -; J gene: TRBJ2-7; CDR3 protein: CASSGSGGEQYF; CDR3 DNA: TGCGCCAGCAGCGGCTCGGGAGGCGAGCAGTACTTC
V gene: TRBV11-3; D gene: TRBD1; clone size: -; J gene: TRBJ2-3; CDR3 protein: CASSSGQGLFPDTQYF; CDR3 DNA: TGTGCCAGCAGCTCAGGACAGGGCCTCTTCCCAGATACGCAGTATTTT
V gene: TRBV9; D gene: -; clone size: -; J gene: TRBJ1-1; CDR3 protein: CASSVDRGTEAFF; CDR3 DNA: TGTGCCAGCAGCGTAGACCGGGGCACTGAAGCTTTCTTT
V gene: TRBV4-1; D gene: -; clone size: -; J gene: TRBJ2-1; CDR3 protein: CASSQGLGGINYNEQFF; CDR3 DNA: TGCGCCAGCAGCCAAGGTTTAGGGGGTATTAACTACAATGAGCAGTTCTTC
V gene: TRBV7-9; D gene: TRBD2; clone size: -; J gene: TRBJ2-1; CDR3 protein: CASSLAGVAYNEQFF; CDR3 DNA: TGTGCCAGCAGCTTGGCGGGAGTGGCCTACAATGAGCAGTTCTTC
V gene: TRBV5-4; D gene: TRBD1; clone size: -; J gene: TRBJ2-3; CDR3 protein: CASSLGTGPDTQYF; CDR3 DNA: TGTGCCAGCAGCTTGGGGACAGGACCTGATACGCAGTATTTT
V gene: TRBV28; D gene: -; clone size: once; J gene: TRBJ2-1; CDR3 protein: CASSGHRRADNEQFF; CDR3 DNA: TGTGCCAGCAGTGGACACAGACGGGCTGACAATGAGCAGTTCTTC